This TCR beta chain stems from a study of graft-versus-host responses after intestinal transplantation. The table came from immunoSEQ multiplex PCR; TCRdb's copy has only in-frame clones and leaves some out. The sample lists about 21,000 clones, around 43% occurring once. The V gene's germline CDR1 is SGHDN and CDR2 FVKESK. The CDR3 runs to 18 residues. V shed 1 base, J shed 4 bases, and the junction held 12 bases outside the gene matches. This clone was counted only a few times. The plating included about 200,000 irradiated, violet-dye-labeled stimulator cells together with about 200,000 CFSE-labeled responder cells. Sorted cells were CFSE-low CD3+CD4+ or CD3+CD8+ proliferating responders.

The rearrangement links TRBV14 to TRBJ2-1, with TRBD2 identical over 8 bases. This sequence originates from a human patient who received an intestinal transplant. The source was alloreactive CD8+ T cells from a mixed lymphocyte reaction culture, collected before intestinal transplant. Described subset: CFSE-low proliferating T cells sorted from roughly six-day pre-transplant mixed lymphocyte reaction (GvH or HvG direction). The CDR3 region has the DNA TGTGCCAGCAGCCAAGGCCCCTCGGGACTAGGGACATACAATGAGCAGTTCTTC. This encodes CASSQGPSGLGTYNEQFF.